This T cell receptor (beta chain) was sequenced for a study of shared clonotypes between healthy human individuals. Donors were healthy HIV-negative adults without recent acute infections or vaccinations. Libraries were prepared by immunoSEQ multiplex PCR; TCRdb keeps only in-frame clonotypes and omits some of them. The table has 650,000 to 750,000 clones, 55% to 75% seen once. With 1 base removed from V and 0 bases from J, the gap between germline ends came to 15 bases. The germline gives CDR1 KGHSH, CDR2 LQKENI. The CDR3 runs 17 residues. This clone was seen only a few times. This chain connects TRBV18 to TRBJ1-2; D remains unclear. This clonotype originated in a woman aged 30 to 39 in good health. The sample comprised memory CD4+ T cells sorted from blood. Subset reported: CD45RA-negative fraction. The CDR3 sequence: CASSPLQTTPANYGYTF. CDR3 nucleotides: TGTGCCAGCTCACCACTACAAACCACCCCAGCTAACTATGGCTACACCTTC. Together with reference TRBV18 and TRBJ1-2, the CDR3 gives the full variable domain: NAGVMQNPRHLVRRRGQEARLRCSPMKGHSHVYWYRQLPEEGLKFMVYLQKENIIDESGMPKERFSAEFPKEGPSILRIQQVVRGDSAAYFCASSPLQTTPANYGYTFGSGTRLTVV.